This passage covers 9 T cell receptor beta chains from one sample sequenced in a study of tumor-infiltrating lymphocytes in glioblastoma multiforme. TCR beta libraries were built from RNA through three nested multiplex PCR rounds using modified ARM-PCR. TCRdb analysed the multiplex PCR reads with MiXCR anew, one entry per CDR3 protein. Of roughly 9,600 distinct CDR3 sequences listed, less than 80% are singletons. Sequencing input: brain tumor tissue. The receptors shown here come from a male donor with glioblastoma.

The CDR3 sequence is CASSELAGDPYNEQFF. CDR3 in DNA: TGTGCCAGCAGTGAACTAGCGGGGGATCCCTACAATGAGCAGTTCTTC. The chain carries TRBV6-1 and TRBJ2-1; 10 nucleotides agree with TRBD2. J lost 2 bases, V lost 2 bases, and 3 bases had no gene match. The V gene's germline CDR1 is MNHNS and CDR2 SASEGT. The CDR3 runs to 16 residues.

The chain uses TRBV29-1 and TRBJ2-1; D gene unclear. The germline CDR1 and CDR2 sequences are SQVTM and ANQGSEA. The CDR3 has 13 amino acids. The CDR3 coding sequence is TGCAGTGTTCACGCGATGACTGGTAATGAGCAGTTCTTC. Amino acids: CSVHAMTGNEQFF.

J is TRBJ2-7 and V is TRBV29-1, with 7 bases identical to TRBD2. The CDR3 runs 13 residues. Trimming cost V 7 bases and J 3 bases; bases outside gene matches: 9. The germline CDR1 and CDR2 sequences are SQVTM and ANQGSEA. Here the CDR3 reads CSAQTSDIYEQYF. The CDR3 coding sequence is TGCAGCGCCCAAACTAGCGACATCTACGAGCAGTACTTC.

The chain uses TRBV29-1 and TRBJ2-7; tentative D call: TRBD2 (6 bases). Germline values: CDR1 SQVTM, CDR2 ANQGSEA. The V end lost 4 bases, the J end lost 6 bases, and 25 bases lay between the germline ends. The CDR3 consists of 16 residues. In DNA form, the CDR3 reads TGCAGCGTTGGAGAGGCGGGAAATCAGCCGTCCCGCGAGCAGTACTTC. It translates to CSVGEAGNQPSREQYF.

The CDR3 is CSASPGSETQYF. DNA for the CDR3: TGCAGTGCTAGTCCGGGCTCAGAGACCCAGTACTTC. The rearrangement uses TRBV20-1 and TRBJ2-5; no firm D call. This CDR3 region has 12 residues. CDR1 DFQATT and CDR2 SNEGSKA come from the germline V gene (reference sequence). Trimming cost V 3 bases and J 4 bases, with 9 bases left between them.

Comment on this clonotype: A read error may explain this, as a much larger clone is one base away. The rearrangement uses TRBV11-2 and TRBJ2-7; a weak D match, TRBD2 (6 bases). CDR3 length: 14 residues. CDR1 and CDR2 from the germline V gene are SGHAT and FQNNGV. CDR3 in amino acids: CASSLGSSVYKQYF. The CDR3 coding sequence is TGTGCCAGCAGCTTAGGCTCTAGCGTCTACAAGCAGTACTTC.

The rearrangement uses TRBV28 and TRBJ2-1; D is tentatively TRBD1 or TRBD2 (7 bases each). Trimming took off 6 bases at V and 7 bases at J, with 16 bases between the two ends. Germline loops: CDR1 MDHEN, CDR2 SYDVKM. The length of the CDR3 is 14 residues. The CDR3 bases are TGTGCCAGCAGGGGGGGGGACAGTCCTAATGAGCAGTTCTTC. It translates to CASRGGDSPNEQFF.

The chain links TRBV11-3 to TRBJ1-1, with D unresolved. Germline CDR1 reads SGHNT; CDR2 reads YENEEA. The CDR3 is made up of 13 amino acids. Trimming removed 1 base at V and 5 bases at J, with 8 bases between. The CDR3 bases are TGTGCCAGCAGCTTAGCAGGTGGGACTGAAGCTTTCTTT. This codes for CASSLAGGTEAFF.

In this sample, this clonotype turned up many times. The rearrangement uses TRBV7-9 and TRBJ2-1, with a tentative D call TRBD2 (6 bases). The CDR3 extends over 12 amino acids. The germline V gene encodes CDR1 SEHNR and CDR2 FQNEAQ (reference sequence). V was shortened by 5 bases and J by 10 bases, with 12 bases between the two germline ends. CDR3 coding DNA: TGTGCCAGCAGCGCCATTACTAGCGAGCAGTTCTTC. Protein: CASSAITSEQFF.